The rows below give T cell receptor beta chains drawn from one sample of a study of blood T cell repertoires in COVID-19. Data came from immunoSEQ multiplex PCR; TCRdb stores just in-frame clones and leaves some out. The sample lists 360,000 or so clones; about 90% were seen once. The sample comprised PBMCs or T cells enriched from blood (not recorded which). Receptor source: a woman in her thirties who had recovered from COVID-19. The CDR3 runs from the conserved cysteine through the conserved F or W. The D gene is left open where the match is weak. Clone size appears in some rows only: once, few, many, or a class for an expanded clone.

cdr3_nt cdr3_aa j_call d_call clone_size v_call
TGTGCCAGCAGCCGGACTAGCGGGAGTGGCAATGAGCAGTTCTTC CASSRTSGSGNEQFF TRBJ2-1 TRBD2 . TRBV27
TGTGCCAGCAGTTTACGACAGGGGGCGGAGACTGAAGCTTTCTTT CASSLRQGAETEAFF TRBJ1-1 TRBD1 . TRBV28
TGTGCCAGCTCAGACGGGACAGTCTCTGGAAACACCATATATTTT CASSDGTVSGNTIYF TRBJ1-3 TRBD1 few TRBV18
TGTGCCAGCAGCGGGACAGGGGGCTACACCGGGGAGCTGTTTTTT CASSGTGGYTGELFF TRBJ2-2 TRBD1 . TRBV27
TGTGCCAGCAGGGTAGGACACCGTTCCTACGAGCAGTACTTC CASRVGHRSYEQYF TRBJ2-7 . . TRBV21-1
TGTGCCAGCAGCATCGGACAGGGAAATGAAAAACTGTTTTTT CASSIGQGNEKLFF TRBJ1-4 TRBD1 . TRBV5-4
TGTGCCATCAGTCAACAGGGGGGGGAGTACGAGCAGTACTTC CAISQQGGEYEQYF TRBJ2-7 . . TRBV10-3
TGTGCCAGCAGCTTAGGCCGGGACAGGGCCCTCTATGGCTACACCTTC CASSLGRDRALYGYTF TRBJ1-2 TRBD1 . TRBV7-2
TGTGCCAGCAGCGTTGGTAGCGGCCGAAACACCATATATTTT CASSVGSGRNTIYF TRBJ1-3 . . TRBV9
TGTGCCTGGGCCCCTAGCAAGGTCTACGAGCAGTACTTC CAWAPSKVYEQYF TRBJ2-7 . . TRBV30
TGTGCCATCAGTGAGTCTTTGCGGGGAAAGACCTACGAGCAGTACTTC CAISESLRGKTYEQYF TRBJ2-7 . . TRBV10-3
TGTGCCAGTAGTATTAGGGGACAGGAACCACTGGGGACTGAAGCTTTCTTT CASSIRGQEPLGTEAFF TRBJ1-1 TRBD1 . TRBV19
TGTGCCAGCAGTCACAGGGAGAATCAGCCCCAGCATTTT CASSHRENQPQHF TRBJ1-5 . once TRBV2
TGTGCCAGCAGTTCAAGCACCAGGGGCGACATTCAGTACTTC CASSSSTRGDIQYF TRBJ2-4 . . TRBV28
TGCGCCAGCAGAGAAAGAGATTACAATGAGCAGTTCTTC CASRERDYNEQFF TRBJ2-1 . . TRBV5-1
TGTGCCAGCAGCTTGGGGACAGGGGACATCTACGAGCAGTACTTC CASSLGTGDIYEQYF TRBJ2-7 TRBD1 . TRBV7-6
TGTGCCAGCAGCTTAGACAGCACCTACGAGCAGTACTTC CASSLDSTYEQYF TRBJ2-7 . . TRBV7-2
TGTGCCAGCTCACCCTTACAGGGGTTCTTCACCGGGGAGCTGTTTTTT CASSPLQGFFTGELFF TRBJ2-2 TRBD1 . TRBV18
TGTGCCACCAGTGACTCAGGGAATGGCTACACCTTC CATSDSGNGYTF TRBJ1-2 . few TRBV24-1
TGTGCCAGCAGTTACCCCCGGACAGGGGCCCTGAACACTGAAGCTTTCTTT CASSYPRTGALNTEAFF TRBJ1-1 TRBD1 few TRBV6-2/TRBV6-3
TGTGCCAGCAGTTACTCCACAGGGAATTCGCGGGAGCTGTTTTTT CASSYSTGNSRELFF TRBJ2-2 . . TRBV6-5
TGTGCCAGCAGCTTGGCCACGGTAGAGACCCAGTACTTC CASSLATVETQYF TRBJ2-5 . . TRBV5-4
TGTGCCAGCAGCGCCTCGGGTGCAACTAATGAAAAACTGTTTTTT CASSASGATNEKLFF TRBJ1-4 . . TRBV6-5
TGTGCCAGTAGTATCCGTGATTCGACAGGGCCCTCCGAGCAGTACTTC CASSIRDSTGPSEQYF TRBJ2-7 TRBD1 . TRBV19
TGTGCCAGCAGCCTGCGCTGGGGGGGCCGCGATGAGCAGTTCTTC CASSLRWGGRDEQFF TRBJ2-1 . . TRBV27
TGTGCCAGCAGCCAAGCTCCAGGGGCGGCCTACGAGCAGTACTTC CASSQAPGAAYEQYF TRBJ2-7 . . TRBV3-1/TRBV3-2
TGTGCCAGCAGTCTCCCCACACAGGCGAAGACTTATAGCAATCAGCCCCAGCATTTT CASSLPTQAKTYSNQPQHF TRBJ1-5 . . TRBV28
TGTGCCACCCGGGGGGGATGGAGCGGGACAGATACGCAGTATTTT CATRGGWSGTDTQYF TRBJ2-3 TRBD2 . TRBV5-4
TGTGCCAGCTCACCACTGGAGACAGGGGGGAACACTGAAGCTTTCTTT CASSPLETGGNTEAFF TRBJ1-1 TRBD1 . TRBV18
TGTGCCAGCAGCCAAGAAATTAGCGGGACCTACGAGCAGTACTTC CASSQEISGTYEQYF TRBJ2-7 TRBD2 . TRBV4-2
TGTGCCAGCAGCAGGGACAGCTCCTACGAGCAGTACTTC CASSRDSSYEQYF TRBJ2-7 TRBD1 . TRBV7-9
TGTGCCAGCAATCCGGGAGGCCAAGAGACCCAGTACTTC CASNPGGQETQYF TRBJ2-5 TRBD2 . TRBV7-6
TGCAGCGTTGAAGACTTACCGGGACAACGCAATGAGCAGTTCTTC CSVEDLPGQRNEQFF TRBJ2-1 . . TRBV29-1
TGTGCCAGCAGCGTAGACCCGGGGTACGAGCAGTACTTC CASSVDPGYEQYF TRBJ2-7 . . TRBV9
TGTGCCTGGAGTGCACAAGGAAACACCATATATTTT CAWSAQGNTIYF TRBJ1-3 . . TRBV30
TGTGCCAGCAGCGACAGGCTTGGCTCTGGGGCCAACGTCCTGACTTTC CASSDRLGSGANVLTF TRBJ2-6 . . TRBV7-2
TGTGCCAGCAGTACGCCCCGAGGTGCAAACACCGGGGAGCTGTTTTTT CASSTPRGANTGELFF TRBJ2-2 . . TRBV6-2/TRBV6-3
TGTGCCAGCAAGTGGGGCGACAGCACAGATACGCAGTATTTT CASKWGDSTDTQYF TRBJ2-3 . . TRBV2
TGTGCCAGCAGCCCACTCGTCAGGGGGCAGGGAGATACGCAGTATTTT CASSPLVRGQGDTQYF TRBJ2-3 TRBD1 . TRBV7-9
TGTGCCAGCAGCCGGACTTGGACTAATGAAAAACTGTTTTTT CASSRTWTNEKLFF TRBJ1-4 . . TRBV16
TGTGCCAGCAGCTTGAGTGGGGAGGTGTTTTTT CASSLSGEVFF TRBJ2-2 . . TRBV5-4
TGTGCCAGCAGCCTCACTAATCAGCCCCAGCATTTT CASSLTNQPQHF TRBJ1-5 . . TRBV28
TGTGCCAGCAGCTCTCGACAGAGCTCTGGAAACACCATATATTTT CASSSRQSSGNTIYF TRBJ1-3 . . TRBV7-2
TGCAGCGTTGTGTCAGGGGCCGACGGTGAAAAACTGTTTTTT CSVVSGADGEKLFF TRBJ1-4 . . TRBV29-1
TGTGCCAGCAGGGCTCTCTCTGGAAACACCATATATTTT CASRALSGNTIYF TRBJ1-3 . . TRBV27
TGCGCCAGCAGCTTGAAGGGGAATGAGCAGTTCTTC CASSLKGNEQFF TRBJ2-1 . . TRBV5-1
TGTGCCAGCAGCCCCGGTTCAGGGATGAACACTGAAGCTTTCTTT CASSPGSGMNTEAFF TRBJ1-1 . . TRBV5-6
TGTGCCAGTAGTATCTCGACAGGGGGGAACTACGAGCAGTACTTC CASSISTGGNYEQYF TRBJ2-7 TRBD1 . TRBV19
TGCGCCAGCAGCTCGGGACAGGGGGCTTACAATGAGCAGTTCTTC CASSSGQGAYNEQFF TRBJ2-1 TRBD1 . TRBV5-1
TGTGCCAGCAGCTGGGGACAGGGCGTGAACACTGAAGCTTTCTTT CASSWGQGVNTEAFF TRBJ1-1 TRBD1 . TRBV7-2
TGTGCCAGCAGTCAGTGGGATAGCGGGGGGTCCAATGAGCAGTTCTTC CASSQWDSGGSNEQFF TRBJ2-1 TRBD2 . TRBV11-1